This TCR beta chain derives from a study of blood T cell repertoires in COVID-19. Background on the study: Acute and convalescent COVID-19 specimens originated in the United States, Italy and Spain.

Recruitment covered about two dozen US areas and drew participants whose ages spanned roughly 18 to 90 years. Per the study methods: How many nucleated cells were present was estimated from reference gene primer amplification. Profiling relied on immunoSEQ multiplex PCR, and the TCRdb table lists in-frame clones only, not all of them. V and J calls and clone size are as listed in that table; D and trimming were resolved from the DNA. The data hold under 200,000 clones, with 81% observed a single time. Germline V gives CDR1 SGHRS, CDR2 YFSETQ. V was cut by 4 bases and J by 0 bases, with 15 bases left in between. The CDR3 consists of 16 residues.

The TCR originated in a woman aged 40 to 50 with acute COVID-19. The sequenced material came from PBMCs or T cells enriched from blood (not recorded which). The chain has TRBV5-1 and TRBJ2-3; D might be TRBD1 (6 bases). The CDR3 protein is CASSLTGSPSTDTQYF. The DNA of the CDR3 is TGCGCCAGCAGCCTGACAGGCTCCCCTAGCACAGATACGCAGTATTTT. Full variable domain (missing parts from reference TRBV5-1 and TRBJ2-3): KAGVTQTPRYLIKTRGQQVTLSCSPISGHRSVSWYQQTPGQGLQFLFEYFSETQRNKGNFPGRFSGRQFSNSRSEMNVSTLELGDSALYLCASSLTGSPSTDTQYFGPGTRLTVL.